This T cell receptor beta chain is from a study of immune evolution from preneoplasia to lung adenocarcinoma. Between the mid-2010s and the late 2010s, patients underwent resection in Japan or China. This table comes from immunoSEQ multiplex PCR, and its TCRdb copy is limited to in-frame clones, with some not included. The table has about 5,400 clones, roughly four fifths seen once. On this clone itself: Its specificity is not known.

Study results and limitations: Later-stage lesions seemingly showed higher T cell density and diversity than normal lung.

This clonotype originated in a person aged 70 to 85 with lung adenocarcinoma. The specimen sequenced was FFPE adjacent normal lung tissue.

CDR3 protein: CASSYRVGDTQYF. The CDR3 DNA follows: TGTGCCAGCAGTTACAGGGTTGGAGATACGCAGTATTTT. This chain connects TRBV6-5 to TRBJ2-3; D is undetermined. The CDR3 consists of 13 residues. CDR1 is MNHEY and CDR2 is SVGAGI in the germline V gene. The ends were cut back, 2 bases at V and 5 bases at J, with 8 bases in the middle.